One sample yielded the 28 T cell receptor beta chains listed below, sequenced in a study of T cell repertoires in cytomegalovirus infection. What these receptors recognize is not known. One entry per CDR3 protein, called by TCRdb with MiXCR from the reads. This sample yields roughly 570,000 distinct CDR3 sequences, of which 40% are seen a single time; more than 40% belongs to the top ten. Sequences were derived from cultured PBMCs, sampled from culture after CMV antigen stimulation. The receptor set was obtained from a human donor in good health (CMV status not recorded). Some clones in this sample may be carry-over from other donors' samples.

V gene TRBV19 combines with J gene TRBJ2-2; no reliable D call. The CDR3 has 11 residues. Germline CDR1 LNHDA, CDR2 SQIVND (reference sequence). V lost 1 base and J 7 bases, leaving 1 base between the germline ends. The CDR3 is CASSIVGELFF. The DNA of the CDR3 is TGTGCCAGTAGTATAGTCGGGGAGCTGTTTTTT.

The genes are TRBV5-1 and TRBJ2-1; 14 nucleotides agree with TRBD2. With 2 bases clipped from V and 0 bases from J, the junction kept 1 base outside the gene matches. Looked up from germline, CDR1 is SGHRS and CDR2 is YFSETQ. The CDR3 is 17 amino acids. The CDR3 here is CASSFGTSGSSYNEQFF. DNA for the CDR3: TGCGCCAGCAGCTTTGGGACTAGCGGGAGCTCCTACAATGAGCAGTTCTTC.

This rearrangement joins TRBV5-5 to TRBJ2-5; 10 positions match TRBD1. The germline CDR1 and CDR2 sequences are SGHKS and YYEKEE (reference sequence). This CDR3 has 14 amino acids. The J segment lost 9 bases and the V segment lost 6 bases, leaving 11 bases of the junction unmatched. CDR3 sequence (DNA): TGTGCCAGCAACTCCGGGACAGGGGCCCGTTCCCAGTACTTC. Encoded protein: CASNSGTGARSQYF.

This clonotype was seen ten or more times. The chain joins TRBV11-2 to TRBJ1-1; a possible D gene is TRBD1 (6 bases). The CDR3 is 14 residues long. The germline V and J ends were trimmed by 2 bases and 4 bases, with 11 bases remaining between them. Germline V gene data show CDR1 as SGHAT and CDR2 as FQNNGV. CDR3 nucleotide sequence: TGTGCCAGCAGCTTACGGGGGCGCGTCACTGAAGCTTTCTTT. Its protein is CASSLRGRVTEAFF.

This clonotype was counted ten times or more. This chain joins TRBV7-8 and TRBJ2-3; no clear D. The J call is doubtful: the DNA matches TRBJ2-5 better. The CDR3 spans 11 residues. The germline V gene encodes CDR1 SGHVS and CDR2 FQNEAQ. The CDR3 coding sequence is TGTGCCAGCAGCTTACGCGGGACCCAGTACTTC. Its translation is CASSLRGTQYF.

The DNA for the CDR3 is TGTGCCAGCAGGCATGGACAGAACACTGAAGCTTTCTTT. It translates to CASRHGQNTEAFF. The chain recombines TRBV6-2 or TRBV6-3 with TRBJ1-1; tentative D call: TRBD1 (5 bases). Germline-derived CDR1 and CDR2 are MNHEY and SVGEGT. V lost 6 bases to trimming and J lost 1 base, with 9 bases between them. This CDR3 is 13 amino acids long.

The chain couples TRBV5-1 to TRBJ2-3, with 8 nucleotides matching TRBD2. The CDR3 is made up of 14 amino acids. Germline CDR1 and CDR2: SGHRS and YFSETQ. The junction had 2 bases not matched to a gene; V was cut back by 1 base and J by 4 bases. The CDR3 DNA is TGCGCCAGCAGCTTGACTAGCGGTGCAGATACGCAGTATTTT. Its translation is CASSLTSGADTQYF.

V gene TRBV5-6 combines with J gene TRBJ1-2, with D unresolved. There are 15 residues in the CDR3. Trimming shortened V by 0 bases and J by 2 bases, and 11 bases separated the two germline ends. Germline CDR1 and CDR2: SGHDT and YYEEEE. The DNA for the CDR3 is TGTGCCAGCAGCTTGGGCCAGTTCGCCAACTATGGCTACACCTTC. It codes for CASSLGQFANYGYTF.

To note about this clonotype: A much larger clone differs by one base, so this may be a read error. The chain joins TRBV7-2 to TRBJ1-2, with 9 bases identical to TRBD1. Per germline, CDR1 SGHTA and CDR2 FQGNSA. CDR3 length: 16 residues. The V gene end was trimmed by 5 bases and the J gene end by 7 bases; junction bases not matched to a gene: 14. The CDR3 is CASSNTGGPNPPGYTF. The CDR3 region has the DNA TGTGCCAGCAGCAACACAGGGGGCCCCAATCCTCCTGGCTACACCTTC.

DNA for the CDR3: TGTGCCAGCAGTTTACGACAGGGGGAGTCAGCTTTCTTT. Translating it yields CASSLRQGESAFF. V usage is TRBV12-3 or TRBV12-4 and J usage is TRBJ1-1; TRBD1 agrees at 9 bases. The CDR3 has 13 amino acids. The junction had 5 bases not matched to a gene; V was cut back by 2 bases and J by 10 bases.

This clonotype was seen only once. This chain joins TRBV20-1 and TRBJ2-1; TRBD2 aligns across 10 bases. This CDR3 region has 15 residues. The ends lost 1 base at V and 3 bases at J; junction bases unmatched: 3. Germline CDR1 and CDR2: DFQATT and SNEGSKA (reference sequence). CDR3 DNA sequence: TGCAGTGCTAGAGTGTCTAGCGGGGGCTACAATGAGCAGTTCTTC. This encodes CSARVSSGGYNEQFF.

The CDR3 loop reads CASSFSAGDTEAFF. CDR3 bases: TGTGCCAGCAGCTTTAGCGCAGGGGACACTGAAGCTTTCTTT. The chain couples TRBV11-2 to TRBJ1-1; a weak D match, TRBD1 (6 bases). Trimming left V 3 bases short and J 3 bases short, with 11 bases between. The CDR3 extends over 14 amino acids. From germline, CDR1 is SGHAT and CDR2 FQNNGV.

This clonotype has a handful of counts. The chain links TRBV6-1 to TRBJ1-5; D ambiguous. Looked up from germline, CDR1 is MNHNS and CDR2 is SASEGT. Trimming pared 3 bases from V and 4 bases from J, leaving 7 bases between. The CDR3 totals 13 residues. CDR3 amino acids: CASSEMANQPQHF. The CDR3 nucleotides read TGTGCCAGCAGTGAGATGGCAAATCAGCCCCAGCATTTT.

The J gene is TRBJ2-7, the V gene TRBV18, with 9 nucleotides matching TRBD1. V was clipped by 2 bases and J by 5 bases; unmatched bases: 4. In germline, CDR1 is KGHSH, CDR2 LQKENI. The CDR3 loop spans 14 amino acids. The CDR3 here is CASSPTGQGHEQYF. CDR3 sequence (DNA): TGTGCCAGCTCACCAACGGGACAGGGACACGAGCAGTACTTC.

The chain combines TRBV6-2 or TRBV6-3 with TRBJ1-1, with D maybe TRBD1 (6 bases). Trimming took off 7 bases at V and 0 bases at J, with 18 bases between the two ends. Germline CDR1 and CDR2: MNHEY and SVGEGT. The CDR3 totals 16 residues. CDR3 nucleotide sequence: TGTGCCAGCATCCCAAATCTAGGACAGCTGAACACTGAAGCTTTCTTT. Encoded protein: CASIPNLGQLNTEAFF.

This clonotype was seen repeatedly, ten times or more. This chain joins TRBV6-2 or TRBV6-3 and TRBJ2-1; possible D gene TRBD1, 5 bases. V lost 6 bases and J lost 4, with 16 bases in between. The germline V gene encodes CDR1 MNHEY and CDR2 SVGEGT. This CDR3 comprises 15 residues. The CDR3 is CASSYGGPGYNEQFF. Here the CDR3 DNA reads TGTGCCAGCAGCTACGGTGGGCCAGGGTACAATGAGCAGTTCTTC.

CDR3 residues: CASSSPRDTRVAEAFF. CDR3 DNA sequence: TGTGCCAGCAGTTCCCCCCGGGACACTAGGGTCGCTGAAGCTTTCTTT. The chain is built from TRBV28 and TRBJ1-1; D perhaps matches TRBD1 (6 bases). CDR1 and CDR2 (germline): MDHEN, SYDVKM. V gave up 4 bases and J gave up 6 bases, with 21 bases separating them. This CDR3 has 16 amino acids. The variable domain in full, completed from reference TRBV28 and TRBJ1-1, reads DVKVTQSSRYLVKRTGEKVFLECVQDMDHENMFWYRQDPGLGLRLIYFSYDVKMKEKGDIPEGYSVSREKKERFSLILESASTNQTSMYLCASSSPRDTRVAEAFFGQGTRLTVV.

In the case of this clonotype: This clone may be a read error of a much larger clone one base away. The chain joins TRBV5-4 to TRBJ2-1; TRBD1 agrees at 7 bases. V shed 4 bases, J shed 5 bases, and the junction held 3 bases outside the gene matches. Per the germline V gene, CDR1 is SGHNT and CDR2 is YYREEE (reference sequence). The CDR3 extends over 13 amino acids. The CDR3 nucleotides are TGTGCCAGCAGCCGACAGGGAAACAATGAGCAGTTCTTC. It translates to CASSRQGNNEQFF.

The rearrangement links TRBV7-2 to TRBJ1-1, with D uncertain. This CDR3 spans 12 amino acids. The V and J ends lost 1 base and 9 bases respectively, with 9 bases between them. Germline assignment: CDR1 SGHTA and CDR2 FQGNSA. CDR3 sequence reads: CASSLVAEKAFF. The CDR3 coding sequence is TGTGCCAGCAGCTTAGTAGCCGAGAAAGCTTTCTTT. The variable domain in full, with the rest retrieved from reference TRBV7-2 and TRBJ1-1, is GAGVSQSPSNKVTEKGKDVELRCDPISGHTALYWYRQSLGQGLEFLIYFQGNSAPDKSGLPSDRFSAERTGGSVSTLTIQRTQQEDSAVYLCASSLVAEKAFFGQGTRLTVV.

The V call is TRBV2, the J call TRBJ2-2, with 8 nucleotides matching TRBD2. The CDR3 length is 17 residues. V trimming: 2 bases; J trimming: 6 bases; junction bases outside the gene matches: 11. The germline gives CDR1 SNHLY, CDR2 FYNNEI. CDR3 protein: CASSEPAGGENAGELFF. The CDR3 region has the DNA TGTGCCAGCAGTGAACCCGCCGGGGGGGAAAACGCCGGGGAGCTGTTTTTT.

On this clonotype: The junction departs from germline at one end; a sequencing error may be responsible. The chain carries TRBV7-2 and TRBJ2-5; no clear D. The germline V gene has CDR1 SGHTA and CDR2 FQGNSA. The CDR3 has 12 residues. For the CDR3, the DNA is TGTGCCAGCAACTTCGACCAGGAGACCCAGTACTTC. Amino acid sequence: CASNFDQETQYF.

This sequence joins TRBV7-8 and TRBJ1-2, with D hard to call. V was trimmed by 0 bases and J by 7 bases, leaving 9 bases between them. The germline V gene has CDR1 SGHVS and CDR2 FQNEAQ. The CDR3 consists of 13 residues. CDR3 DNA sequence: TGTGCCAGCAGCTTAGCCATGTGGGTTGGCTACACCTTC. Protein sequence: CASSLAMWVGYTF.

The V call is TRBV27, the J call TRBJ1-4; D remains unclear. V lost 2 bases and J 8 bases, leaving 15 bases between the germline ends. From germline, CDR1 is MNHEY and CDR2 SMNVEV (reference sequence). The CDR3 has 15 residues. CDR3 residues: CASSLNLGVAEKLFF. The CDR3 bases are TGTGCCAGCAGTTTAAACCTAGGAGTGGCGGAAAAACTGTTTTTT.

The CDR3 nucleotides are TGTGCCAGCAGTTACGAAGGTGGGGACACAGATACGCAGTATTTT. Protein product: CASSYEGGDTDTQYF. The chain links TRBV6-2 or TRBV6-3 to TRBJ2-3; no firm D call. The CDR3 covers 15 residues. Germline CDR1 is MNHEY and CDR2 is SVGEGT. Trimming pared 2 bases from V and 2 bases from J, leaving 11 bases between.

V and J are TRBV30 and TRBJ1-5; TRBD1 matches 8 bases. This CDR3 has 15 residues. In germline, CDR1 is GTSNPN, CDR2 SVGIG (reference sequence). V was pared by 0 bases and J by 4 bases, with 5 bases of the junction left unmatched. This chain's CDR3 is CAWSVGTGRNQPQHF. CDR3 nucleotide sequence: TGTGCCTGGAGTGTCGGGACAGGACGAAATCAGCCCCAGCATTTT.

This chain connects TRBV4-3 to TRBJ2-5; D gene unclear. The CDR3 runs to 12 residues. The ends were cut back, 0 bases at V and 5 bases at J, with 4 bases in the middle. Germline V lookup: CDR1 LGHNA, CDR2 YSLEER. The CDR3 DNA reads as TGCGCCAGCAGCCAAGAACGGGAGACCCAGTACTTC. Its protein product is CASSQERETQYF.

This sequence joins TRBV4-3 and TRBJ2-1; D is uncertain. The V gene's germline CDR1 is LGHNA and CDR2 YSLEER. The CDR3 has 16 amino acids. The ends were cut back, 5 bases at V and 3 bases at J, with 17 bases in the middle. CDR3: CASSKYGPPDYNEQFF. The CDR3 region has the DNA TGCGCCAGCAGCAAGTATGGCCCTCCCGACTACAATGAGCAGTTCTTC.

The gene calls are TRBV10-3 and TRBJ1-5, with unresolved D. Trimming took 5 bases from V and 5 from J, leaving 10 bases between them. The CDR3 runs to 13 residues. Germline values: CDR1 ENHRY, CDR2 SYGVKD. In DNA form, the CDR3 reads TGTGCCATCAGTCCTACAGTATATCAGCCCCAGCATTTT. It yields the protein CAISPTVYQPQHF.